This TCR beta chain was observed in a study of technical replicates of blood from a handful of donors. Measured with immunoSEQ multiplex PCR; TCRdb has only the in-frame clones, and not every one. The table includes more than 90,000 clones, around 95% detected once. This CDR3 contains 17 residues. Losses at the gene ends were 5 bases for V and 5 bases for J; bases not matched to a gene: 9. CDR1 SEHNR and CDR2 FQNEAQ come from the germline V gene (reference sequence). This clone was detected only once. The sample was T cells isolated from PBMCs. The rearrangement uses TRBV7-9 and TRBJ2-2; the match to TRBD1 covers 12 bases. This TCR was recovered from a human donor in good health. CDR3 sequence reads: CASSTAPGQGATGELFF. Written as DNA, the CDR3 is TGTGCCAGCAGCACAGCCCCGGGACAGGGGGCAACCGGGGAGCTGTTTTTT.